The 17 T cell receptor beta chains listed next were all sequenced from one sample in a study of Graves' ophthalmopathy and Graves' hyperthyroidism. Using RNA transcripts, the TCR beta CDR3 regions were amplified. RT-PCR in the first round used HTBI primers; a second-round multiplex PCR followed. Each CDR3 protein is one row after TCRdb ran MiXCR on the multiplex PCR reads. This table has approximately 540,000 distinct CDR3 sequences, just under 40% appearing once. The sequencing input was peripheral blood or thyroid tissue (not recorded which). The receptor source for this set is an adult man with Graves' hyperthyroidism.

The V and J genes are TRBV20-1 and TRBJ1-1; weak D call: TRBD1 (5 bases). Germline V gene lookup returns CDR1 DFQATT and CDR2 SNEGSKA (reference sequence). The CDR3 contains 17 residues. Trimming pared 2 bases from V and 1 base from J, leaving 20 bases between. The CDR3 region is CSARPHHEQGPNTEAFF. The DNA for the CDR3 is TGCAGTGCTAGACCACACCATGAGCAGGGACCGAACACTGAAGCTTTCTTT.

Worth noting for this clonotype: This may arise from a read error, as a much more abundant clone is one base away. The conserved final phenylalanine or tryptophan is absent from the CDR3, which likely points to a read error. The chain recombines TRBV6-1 with TRBJ1-1, with 8 bases identical to TRBD1. Trimming removed 7 bases from V and 7 bases from J; junction bases left unmatched: 2. CDR1 MNHNS and CDR2 SASEGT come from the germline V gene. The CDR3 extends over 11 amino acids. DNA of the CDR3: TGTGCCAGCAATGGACAGGGTGAAGCTTTCCTT. Translated, it gives CASNGQGEAFL.

This clonotype showed up many times. V is TRBV24-1 and J is TRBJ1-2; no reliable D call. In germline, CDR1 is KGHDR, CDR2 SFDVKD. V lost 1 base and J 2 bases, leaving 7 bases between the germline ends. CDR3 length equals 14 residues. The CDR3 loop reads CATSDFTANYGYTF. Here the CDR3 DNA reads TGTGCCACCAGTGATTTTACAGCGAACTATGGCTACACCTTC.

This clonotype was seen many times. This rearrangement joins TRBV14 to TRBJ2-5, with TRBD1 matching over 7 bases. The CDR3 has 14 amino acids. Trimming at V came to 2 bases and at J to 5 bases, leaving 5 bases not matched to a gene. Germline CDR1 SGHDN, CDR2 FVKESK. The CDR3 region has the DNA TGTGCCAGCAGCCAACCACAGGGGATGGAGACCCAGTACTTC. This encodes CASSQPQGMETQYF.

CDR3 sequence reads: CSVRLAGGPGNQPQHF. The CDR3 DNA sequence: TGCAGCGTTAGACTAGCGGGAGGGCCGGGCAATCAGCCCCAGCATTTT. The gene calls are TRBV29-1 and TRBJ1-5; unclear D gene. With 5 bases removed from V and 2 bases from J, the gap between germline ends came to 19 bases. Per germline, CDR1 SQVTM and CDR2 ANQGSEA. This CDR3 contains 16 residues.

The rearrangement joins TRBV7-9 to TRBJ2-7; 14 bases are a match to TRBD2. Looked up from germline, CDR1 is SEHNR and CDR2 is FQNEAQ (reference sequence). The junction had 15 bases not matched to a gene; V was cut back by 1 base and J by 7 bases. This CDR3 is built from 19 residues. Here the CDR3 reads CASSLVRLAGGTGAEEQYF. CDR3 bases: TGTGCCAGCAGCTTAGTTCGACTAGCGGGAGGGACAGGGGCTGAAGAGCAGTACTTC.

The V call is TRBV7-9, the J call TRBJ2-3, with 15 bases lining up with TRBD2. V trimming: 5 bases; J trimming: 5 bases; junction bases outside the gene matches: 8. The CDR3 contains 17 residues. CDR1 and CDR2 from the germline V gene are SEHNR and FQNEAQ (reference sequence). The CDR3 reads CASSGRTSGRAVDTQYF. CDR3 coding DNA: TGTGCCAGCAGCGGCCGGACTAGCGGGAGGGCCGTAGATACGCAGTATTTT.

This clonotype was seen a few times. One end of the junction does not line up with germline, which may come from a read error. This rearrangement joins TRBV19 to TRBJ2-7; TRBD1 might be the D (6 bases). Germline values: CDR1 LNHDA, CDR2 SQIVND (reference sequence). This CDR3 has 14 amino acids. CDR3 loop: CASSATTGSYVQYF. The DNA for the CDR3 is TGTGCCAGTAGTGCCACGACAGGCTCCTACGTGCAGTACTTC.

With respect to this clonotype: One junction end does not reproduce the germline sequence, and a read error may be involved. The chain employs TRBV6-5 and TRBJ1-1; possibly TRBD1 for D (5 bases). From germline, CDR1 is MNHEY and CDR2 SVGAGI. The CDR3 length is 15 residues. CDR3: CASRETANLNTEAFF. CDR3 nucleotides: TGTGCCAGCAGGGAGACAGCAAATTTGAACACTGAGGCTTTCTTT.

This clonotype turned up a few times. The chain uses TRBV4-1 and TRBJ1-1; 8 positions agree with TRBD1. This CDR3 is built from 15 residues. V lost 3 bases to trimming and J lost 1 base; unmatched junction nucleotides: 4. Germline CDR1 is MGHRA and CDR2 is YSYEKL. CDR3 sequence reads: CASSHSGTGNTEAFF. The DNA of the CDR3 is TGCGCCAGCAGCCACTCCGGGACAGGGAACACTGAAGCTTTCTTT.

The rearrangement uses TRBV24-1 and TRBJ2-3; weak D call: TRBD2 (5 bases). From germline, CDR1 is KGHDR and CDR2 SFDVKD. The length of the CDR3 is 16 residues. Trimming removed 3 bases from V and 5 bases from J, with 17 bases in between. The CDR3 is CATSDRPGTGKDTQYF. CDR3 DNA sequence: TGTGCCACCAGTGATCGTCCCGGTACGGGGAAAGATACGCAGTATTTT.

This clonotype was detected ten times or more. The chain combines TRBV2 with TRBJ2-2, with D possibly called TRBD1 or TRBD2 (5 bases each). Germline V gene data show CDR1 as SNHLY and CDR2 as FYNNEI. Between the trimmed V and J ends, which lost 2 bases and 2 bases, there was a span of 12 bases. CDR3 length equals 16 residues. The CDR3 is CASSEFGTENTGELFF. The DNA of the CDR3 is TGTGCCAGCAGTGAATTTGGGACCGAAAACACCGGGGAGCTGTTTTTT.

This sequence joins TRBV20-1 and TRBJ1-5; 7 bases fit TRBD1. Germline CDR1 DFQATT, CDR2 SNEGSKA (reference sequence). The CDR3 has 13 amino acids. The CDR3 coding sequence is TGCAGCCCAGGGACAGCGCCTAATCAGCCCCAGCATTTT. It is translated as CSPGTAPNQPQHF.

The chain is built from TRBV14 and TRBJ2-7; no reliable D call. Germline CDR1 reads SGHDN; CDR2 reads FVKESK. The CDR3 sequence is 13 residues long. V lost 0 bases, J lost 11 bases, and 14 bases lay in between. The CDR3 coding sequence is TGTGCCAGCAGCCAAGATGGCTACAGTCGAAAGTACTTC. Protein product: CASSQDGYSRKYF. Looking up the rest from reference TRBV14 and TRBJ2-7 gives the full variable domain: EAGVTQFPSHSVIEKGQTVTLRCDPISGHDNLYWYRRVMGKEIKFLLHFVKESKQDESGMPNNRFLAERTGGTYSTLKVQPAELEDSGVYFCASSQDGYSRKYFGPGTRLTVT.

There are a few counts of this clonotype. The chain carries TRBV11-2 and TRBJ2-7; no definite D call. The CDR3 has 15 residues. From germline, CDR1 is SGHAT and CDR2 FQNNGV. The V and J ends lost 2 bases and 4 bases respectively, with 15 bases between them. CDR3 sequence (DNA): TGTGCCAGCAGCTTAACCGGTGGGTCCCCGTACGAGCAGTACTTC. Encoded protein: CASSLTGGSPYEQYF.

With regard to this clonotype: A much larger clonotype is one base distant, so this may be a read error. The chain uses TRBV4-1 and TRBJ2-7; 9 bases align to TRBD2. Looked up from germline, CDR1 is MGHRA and CDR2 is YSYEKL. The CDR3 extends over 15 amino acids. The CDR3 DNA sequence: TGCGCCGGCAGCCAAGGACTAGCGTCATCCTACGAGCAGTACTTC. It is translated as CAGSQGLASSYEQYF.

Ten or more counts support this clonotype. This chain connects TRBV20-1 to TRBJ1-1, with D hard to call. CDR3 length equals 14 residues. Between the trimmed V and J ends, which lost 3 bases and 5 bases, there was a span of 16 bases. CDR1 and CDR2 (germline): DFQATT, SNEGSKA (reference sequence). The CDR3 is CSASLDNVLTEAFF. The CDR3, as DNA: TGCAGTGCTAGCTTAGACAATGTTTTGACTGAAGCTTTCTTT.